Below are 20 T cell receptor beta chains sequenced from a single sample in a study of CD8+ T cells in alopecia areata (dated by TCRdb to the late 2010s). The library was prepared using the immunoSEQ multiplex PCR assay. To provide template for TCR sequencing, every sample had RNA extracted and reverse transcribed into cDNA. The table comes from immuneACCESS by way of TCRdb, which keeps in-frame sequences with V and J called. Part of the clones is missing from these tables; in studies checked, under half for an unresolved V gene and the rest for unknown reasons. Counted in this sample were about 97,000 clones; more than 35% of them appeared once. About 1.5% of the sample goes to the ten largest clones. Sample: CD4+ T cells sorted from blood. The receptors originated from a human donor with alopecia areata.

This clone has only a few counts. The rearrangement joins TRBV7-9 to TRBJ2-1, with TRBD2 matching 12 bases. Germline CDR1 and CDR2: SEHNR and FQNEAQ (reference sequence). This CDR3 has 13 amino acids. V dropped 8 bases and J dropped 5; count of bases not matched to a gene: 1. The DNA of the CDR3 is TGTGCCAGCGGGACTAGCGGGCACAATGAGCAGTTCTTC. This codes for CASGTSGHNEQFF.

The V gene is TRBV15, the J gene TRBJ2-1, with D uncertain. The CDR3 sequence is 15 residues long. The V gene lost 0 bases and the J gene lost 5 bases, with 11 bases spanning the gap. Germline CDR1 is LNHNV and CDR2 is YYDKDF (reference sequence). Written as DNA, the CDR3 is TGTGCCACCAGCAGAGATCGGACCGGAAACAATGAGCAGTTCTTC. Translated: CATSRDRTGNNEQFF.

This chain connects TRBV29-1 to TRBJ1-1; D gene unclear. Trimming pared 4 bases from V and 0 bases from J, leaving 9 bases between. The CDR3 extends over 13 amino acids. Germline CDR1 is SQVTM and CDR2 is ANQGSEA. CDR3 protein: CSVGFGMNTEAFF. As DNA, the CDR3 is TGCAGCGTTGGGTTTGGCATGAACACTGAAGCTTTCTTT.

The chain joins TRBV30 to TRBJ1-2; no clear D. Germline loops: CDR1 GTSNPN, CDR2 SVGIG (reference sequence). The germline V and J ends were trimmed by 0 bases and 4 bases, with 12 bases remaining between them. CDR3 length: 14 amino acids. The CDR3 reads CAWSVVRGSYGYTF. CDR3 DNA: TGTGCCTGGAGTGTAGTTCGGGGAAGCTATGGCTACACCTTC.

The sample holds one count of this clone. The chain couples TRBV7-9 to TRBJ2-1, with D maybe TRBD1 (6 bases). V lost 2 bases, J lost 5 bases, and 13 bases lay in between. This CDR3 has 15 residues. Germline-derived CDR1 and CDR2 are SEHNR and FQNEAQ (reference sequence). The CDR3 region has the DNA TGTGCCAGCAGCTTACGGGACAAAAACGACAATGAGCAGTTCTTC. Amino acids: CASSLRDKNDNEQFF.

This clone was detected only a few times. V gene TRBV19 combines with J gene TRBJ1-2; 10 nucleotides match TRBD1. CDR3 length equals 13 residues. V lost 8 bases and J lost 2; bases outside the gene matches: 2. In germline, CDR1 is LNHDA, CDR2 SQIVND (reference sequence). The DNA of the CDR3 is TGTGCCAGTTGGACAGGGGGAAACTATGGCTACACCTTC. This codes for CASWTGGNYGYTF.

This chain joins TRBV29-1 and TRBJ2-1; weak D call: TRBD1 (5 bases). From germline, CDR1 is SQVTM and CDR2 ANQGSEA. The CDR3 runs 14 residues. Trimming took off 4 bases at V and 4 bases at J, with 14 bases between the two ends. CDR3 bases: TGCAGCGTTGCGGCAGGGCCCCCATACAATGAGCAGTTCTTC. Translation: CSVAAGPPYNEQFF.

The rearrangement links TRBV15 to TRBJ2-3; perhaps TRBD2 as D (6 bases). CDR1 and CDR2 (germline): LNHNV, YYDKDF (reference sequence). The V end was cut by 11 bases, the J end by 6 bases, with 18 bases between. The CDR3 contains 13 residues. CDR3 sequence (DNA): TGTGCCTCAGGGTCGGGGGTAGGGGATACGCAGTATTTT. Translating gives CASGSGVGDTQYF.

The CDR3 is CASSLTGDTEAFF. The CDR3 DNA is TGTGCCAGCAGTTTAACAGGGGACACTGAAGCTTTCTTT. The V gene is TRBV2, the J gene TRBJ1-1; TRBD1 matches at 7 bases. Germline CDR1 reads SNHLY; CDR2 reads FYNNEI. The V gene end was trimmed by 5 bases and the J gene end by 3 bases; junction bases not matched to a gene: 3. This CDR3 has 13 amino acids.

CDR3 residues: CASSLASSPPFF. The CDR3 DNA sequence: TGTGCCAGCAGCTTAGCGTCCAGCCCGCCGTTCTTT. The chain combines TRBV7-2 with TRBJ1-1; no clear D gene. Trimming took 0 bases from V and 14 from J, leaving 13 bases between them. CDR1 and CDR2 from the germline V gene are SGHTA and FQGNSA. The CDR3 totals 12 residues.

The chain has TRBV29-1 and TRBJ2-5; D not resolved. Trimming removed 3 bases at V and 10 bases at J, with 18 bases between. This CDR3 has 13 amino acids. The germline V gene encodes CDR1 SQVTM and CDR2 ANQGSEA. CDR3 sequence (DNA): TGCAGCGTTGATCTGGAGCCCCCGTGGCGCCAGTACTTC. Protein: CSVDLEPPWRQYF.

The chain employs TRBV7-9 and TRBJ1-1, with D possibly being TRBD1 (6 bases). Trimming stripped 0 bases from V and 1 base from J, with 9 bases between. The germline CDR1 and CDR2 sequences are SEHNR and FQNEAQ (reference sequence). The CDR3 sequence is 15 residues long. CDR3 region: CASSLAGGENTEAFF. The CDR3 DNA is TGTGCCAGCAGCTTAGCAGGGGGTGAGAACACTGAAGCTTTCTTT.

The genes are TRBV7-9 and TRBJ2-5, with D possibly TRBD1 on 6 matching bases. This CDR3 region has 15 residues. CDR1 is SEHNR and CDR2 is FQNEAQ in the germline V gene (reference sequence). V was trimmed by 1 base and J by 1 base, leaving 10 bases between them. CDR3 sequence: CASSLEAGAQETQYF. The CDR3 DNA follows: TGTGCCAGCAGCTTAGAAGCAGGGGCCCAAGAGACCCAGTACTTC.

The gene calls are TRBV9 and TRBJ2-7, with a tentative D call TRBD1 (5 bases). V lost 0 bases and J lost 3, with 13 bases in between. There are 15 residues in the CDR3. CDR1 and CDR2 from the germline V gene are SGDLS and YYNGEE. CDR3 DNA: TGTGCCAGCAGCGTAGAACTGGGGCAGATCTACGAGCAGTACTTC. Protein: CASSVELGQIYEQYF.

There are a few counts of this clone. This chain connects TRBV30 to TRBJ1-1; D not resolved. The CDR3 is 14 amino acids. Germline-derived CDR1 and CDR2 are GTSNPN and SVGIG (reference sequence). V lost 5 bases and J lost 0, with 13 bases in between. DNA for the CDR3: TGTGCCTGGGACCCCGGGTTGGTGAACACTGAAGCTTTCTTT. Its protein is CAWDPGLVNTEAFF.

The CDR3 reads CASGLDIPDTQYF. CDR3 nucleotides: TGTGCTAGTGGTTTGGACATCCCAGATACGCAGTATTTT. The chain employs TRBV12-5 and TRBJ2-3; D not certain. The V and J ends lost 1 base and 4 bases respectively, with 6 bases between them. The CDR3 sequence is 13 residues long. Germline V gene lookup returns CDR1 LGHNT and CDR2 FRNRAP.

The chain has TRBV29-1 and TRBJ2-5, with D perhaps assigned TRBD1 or TRBD2 (6 bases each). TRBJ2-7 explains the end of the DNA better; the J call may be wrong. There are 14 residues in the CDR3. Germline loops: CDR1 SQVTM, CDR2 ANQGSEA. CDR3 protein: CSVEDRGDSYEQYF. Here the CDR3 DNA reads TGCAGCGTTGAAGATAGGGGGGACTCCTACGAGCAGTACTTC.

The CDR3 sequence is CASSLARDNSPLHF. The CDR3 DNA reads TGTGCCAGCAGCTTAGCCAGGGATAATTCACCCCTCCACTTT. V gene TRBV7-2 combines with J gene TRBJ1-6, with D perhaps TRBD1 (5 bases). The CDR3 is made up of 14 amino acids. Germline loops: CDR1 SGHTA, CDR2 FQGNSA. V gave up 0 bases and J gave up 5 bases, with 5 bases separating them.

In its sample, this clone was seen a few times. CDR3 amino acids: CSGQVSYEQYF. The CDR3 DNA is TGCAGTGGCCAGGTCAGTTACGAGCAGTACTTC. This chain connects TRBV20-1 to TRBJ2-7; no clear D. The CDR3 is 11 amino acids. Germline V gene sequence: CDR1 DFQATT, CDR2 SNEGSKA (reference sequence). V lost 7 bases to trimming and J lost 4 bases, with 11 bases between them.

The rearrangement links TRBV7-2 to TRBJ2-2; D is perhaps TRBD1 (5 bases). The V end was cut by 5 bases, the J end by 7 bases, with 11 bases between. This CDR3 region has 13 residues. Germline CDR1 reads SGHTA; CDR2 reads FQGNSA. This CDR3 is CASSPRAGGELFF. The CDR3 coding sequence is TGTGCCAGCAGCCCCAGGGCTGGCGGGGAGCTGTTTTTT.